These 8 T cell receptor beta chains share one sample of origin, sequenced in a study of blood T cell repertoires in COVID-19. Only in-frame clones appear in the TCRdb table, and some are missing; sequencing was by immunoSEQ multiplex PCR. The sample includes about 170,000 clones, about 87% of them seen just once. Sequenced material: peripheral blood. The receptors stem from a man younger than 35 with active or convalescent COVID-19.

This clone was found a few times. The J gene is TRBJ1-5, the V gene TRBV5-1; TRBD1 aligns across 8 bases. Per the germline V gene, CDR1 is SGHRS and CDR2 is YFSETQ. The CDR3 consists of 14 residues. Trimming removed 4 bases from V and 7 bases from J; junction bases left unmatched: 7. This chain's CDR3 is CASSPTGGVQPQHF. The CDR3 DNA reads as TGCGCCAGCAGCCCCACAGGGGGGGTCCAGCCCCAGCATTTT.

V gene TRBV2 combines with J gene TRBJ1-2; D might be TRBD1 (5 bases). V shed 9 bases and J shed 5 bases, with 10 bases lying between them. The length of the CDR3 is 11 residues. Germline loops: CDR1 SNHLY, CDR2 FYNNEI. CDR3 protein: CARGQVYGYTF. The CDR3 nucleotides are TGTGCCAGGGGGCAAGTTTATGGCTACACCTTC.

The rearrangement uses TRBV28 and TRBJ1-1; D is uncertain. The ends were cut back, 6 bases at V and 6 bases at J, with 8 bases in the middle. CDR3 length: 11 amino acids. Germline lookup yields CDR1 MDHEN and CDR2 SYDVKM. The CDR3 protein is CASSYNAEAFF. DNA for the CDR3: TGTGCCAGCAGCTATAACGCTGAAGCTTTCTTT.

V and J are TRBV29-1 and TRBJ2-5, with D possibly being TRBD1 (6 bases). Trimming took 4 bases from V and 1 from J, leaving 22 bases between them. CDR3 length: 17 residues. The germline V gene encodes CDR1 SQVTM and CDR2 ANQGSEA. The DNA for the CDR3 is TGCAGCGTTGCAGGGGTCCTTTATTCACCTAGCCAAGAGACCCAGTACTTC. Encoded protein: CSVAGVLYSPSQETQYF. Supplemented by reference TRBV29-1 and TRBJ2-5, the full variable domain reads SAVISQKPSRDICQRGTSLTIQCQVDSQVTMMFWYRQQPGQSLTLIATANQGSEATYESGFVIDKFPISRPNLTFSTLTVSNMSPEDSSIYLCSVAGVLYSPSQETQYFGPGTRLLVL.

The chain has TRBV27 and TRBJ2-6; D might be TRBD1 (5 bases). The germline V gene encodes CDR1 MNHEY and CDR2 SMNVEV (reference sequence). The CDR3 totals 16 residues. Trimming stripped 5 bases from V and 2 bases from J, with 13 bases between. This chain's CDR3 is CASSQGAPPGANVLTF. In DNA, the CDR3 is TGTGCCAGCAGTCAGGGTGCACCGCCTGGGGCCAACGTCCTGACTTTC.

A few counts support this clone. The chain employs TRBV4-2 and TRBJ2-7, with a possible D match to TRBD1 (5 bases). Trimming removed 0 bases from V and 11 bases from J, with 17 bases in between. Germline CDR1 and CDR2: LGHNA and YNFKEQ. CDR3 length: 14 residues. The CDR3 DNA sequence: TGTGCCAGCAGCCAAGATCTTACAGGCTCAGGAAAGTACGTC. The encoded protein is CASSQDLTGSGKYV.

The V and J genes are TRBV10-2 and TRBJ2-1; maybe TRBD1 (6 bases). V lost 8 bases and J 9 bases, leaving 11 bases between the germline ends. CDR1 and CDR2 (germline): WSHSY, SAAADI. The CDR3 covers 11 residues. The CDR3 sequence: CASGVGGEQFF. For the CDR3, the DNA is TGCGCCAGCGGGGTAGGGGGTGAGCAGTTCTTC.

The chain links TRBV7-9 to TRBJ2-3; 8 bases match TRBD2. After removal of 8 bases from V and 4 bases from J, the junction contained 2 bases not matched to a gene. Germline-derived CDR1 and CDR2 are SEHNR and FQNEAQ (reference sequence). The CDR3 has 12 residues. For the CDR3, the DNA is TGTGCCAGCGGACTAGCCCCAGATACGCAGTATTTT. This translates into CASGLAPDTQYF. The full variable domain, its missing parts supplied by reference TRBV7-9 and TRBJ2-3, is DTGVSQNPRHKITKRGQNVTFRCDPISEHNRLYWYRQTLGQGPEFLTYFQNEAQLEKSRLLSDRFSAERPKGSFSTLEIQRTEQGDSAMYLCASGLAPDTQYFGPGTRLTVL.